Given below is one TCR beta chain in context. The target of this receptor is not known. No per-base quality is available; no much larger clone lies one base away. Hyperthyroidism was defined as stable when no progression to ophthalmopathy occurred within 18 months of follow-up. Hyperthyroidism patients were newly diagnosed, were aged 18 to 65 years, and had a disease duration under 2 months. Anyone with other autoimmune diseases, uncontrolled infections, pregnancy or lactation was excluded from the study. Diagnosis relied on clinical symptoms, serum thyroxine, TRAb, thyroid ultrasound and orbital computed tomography. PBMCs were isolated from approximately 10 ml of fresh peripheral blood by Ficoll-Paque density gradient centrifugation. Total RNA was extracted with Trizol reagent and quality-checked on an Agilent 2100 Bioanalyzer. TCR beta CDR3 regions were amplified from RNA transcripts for repertoire sequencing. The first round was an RT-PCR using HTBI primers with the Qiagen OneStep RT-PCR kit, and this first round was followed by a second-round multiplex PCR, then size selection and purification. Sequencing of the libraries was carried out on an Illumina HiSeq2000 in paired-end mode with 100 bp reads. In the paper's pipeline: Reads were processed with SOAPnuke, discarding reads with adapters, uncalled bases, mean Phred below 15, or no exact constant-primer or identifier match. COPE v1.2.5 was used to merge the high-quality paired reads. Unique nucleotide sequences were defined as clonotypes and aligned to IMGT TRB V, D and J references using MiTCR v1.1. The analysis was limited to V-J combinations with a frequency above 0.0001, which together covered more than 99% of repertoires. A TCR clonal expansion and chaos score per V-J combination was defined as the ratio of F50 clonal expansion to chaos observed in the TCRdist matrix. Features were reduced by Welch's t-statistics and random forest to approximately 13 V-J combinations, which fed a naive Bayes classifier. Thyroid-blood repertoire similarity was quantified with the Morisita-Horn index. The raw public data were reprocessed by TCRdb itself: fastp quality trimming at Q25, MiXCR clonotype calling, in-frame beta chains only. Each CDR3 protein gets just one entry, which takes the most common genes and DNA from the rows behind it. Here the V and J calls rest on TCRdb's processing, not on the authors' analysis. The table for this sample lists 400,000 to 450,000 distinct CDR3 sequences; 20% to 25% of them were counted only once. The ten largest clones represent under 3.5% of the sample.

This sample was included in a study of Graves' ophthalmopathy and Graves' hyperthyroidism (dated by TCRdb to 2016 to 2019). With respect to the entire study: Peripheral blood was collected before any treatment was given, at the time of initial diagnosis. For training and testing, the 100 or so patients in the discovery cohort were randomly divided in a 7:3 ratio. In five to seven hyperthyroidism patients, T-cell repertoires of thyroid tissue and blood were compared. To explore V-J signatures that distinguish ophthalmopathy from hyperthyroidism, a discovery set of 100 patients was enrolled, made up of 40 to 45 with ophthalmopathy and 57 with stable hyperthyroidism. After sampling, hyperthyroidism patients received methimazole starting at 30 mg daily, and ophthalmopathy patients received high-dose intravenous methylprednisolone. The independent validation cohort included 18 to 20 hyperthyroidism patients plus 17 patients who later progressed from hyperthyroidism to ophthalmopathy. In total, some 140 blood samples were TCR-sequenced: approximately 40 ophthalmopathy, 80 or so hyperthyroidism and approximately 17 hyperthyroidism-to-ophthalmopathy patients. The study used signatures of the TCR beta repertoire to tell Graves' ophthalmopathy apart from Graves' hyperthyroidism and to predict which patients would progress to ophthalmopathy. Results and caveats for the whole study, not just this receptor: Most expanded thyroid clonotypes with frequency above 0.001 were also detected in blood, suggesting blood repertoires may reflect the thyroid immune response. In validation, the model predicted ophthalmopathy progression with 70.59% sensitivity and about 73% specificity; 12 predicted patients were CT-confirmed with GO in a median of 6.5 months. The 13-signature model separated ophthalmopathy from stable hyperthyroidism with 85% to 90% sensitivity and about 81% specificity in cross-validation, and 80%/75% in the test set. Sample size was not statistically predetermined, and group allocation was not concealed from the investigators.

The germline V and J ends show losses of 2 bases and 3 bases respectively, and no gene match explains 3 bases of the junction. CDR1 and CDR2, per the germline V gene, are SGHTA and FQGNSA. The CDR3, from cysteine to phenylalanine, totals 14 residues. This entry keeps only the CDR3 DNA: 42 bases, framed from base 1. This clonotype was sampled from a young woman with stable Graves' hyperthyroidism. Donor details come from another sample of the same person, matched by shared clones. Specimen: peripheral blood. The rearranged chain carries TRBV7-2 and TRBJ2-7; 8 junctional bases match TRBD1. The CDR3 protein sequence reads: CASSLMDRVYEQYF. The DNA sequence reads TGTGCCAGCAGCTTAATGGACAGGGTCTACGAGCAGTACTTC.